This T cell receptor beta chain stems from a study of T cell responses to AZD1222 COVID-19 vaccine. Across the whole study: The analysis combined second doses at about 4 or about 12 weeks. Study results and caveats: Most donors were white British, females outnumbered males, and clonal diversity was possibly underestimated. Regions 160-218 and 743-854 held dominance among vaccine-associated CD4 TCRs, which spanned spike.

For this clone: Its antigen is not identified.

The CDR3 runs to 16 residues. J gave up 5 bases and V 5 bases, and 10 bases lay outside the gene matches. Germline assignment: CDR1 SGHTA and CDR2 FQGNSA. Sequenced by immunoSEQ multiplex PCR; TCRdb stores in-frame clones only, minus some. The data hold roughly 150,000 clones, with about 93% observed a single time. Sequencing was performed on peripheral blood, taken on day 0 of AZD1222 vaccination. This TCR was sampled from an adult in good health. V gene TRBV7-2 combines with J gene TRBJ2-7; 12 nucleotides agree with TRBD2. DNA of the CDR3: TGTGCCAGCAGCATACCTCTAGCGGGGGGGCCCAACGAGCAGTACTTC. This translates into CASSIPLAGGPNEQYF.